The 14 T cell receptor beta chains presented below share a single source sample, sequenced in a study of blood T cells in healthy people across ages. Combining a sample-barcoded 5' primer with a J-beta primer mix, a second PCR ran for roughly 7 to 12 cycles. TCRdb called the 5' RACE reads again in MiXCR, with one record for every CDR3 protein. The table shows around 1,000,000 distinct CDR3 sequences, with under 40% occurring only once. Sample: blood. These receptors came from a man aged 18 to 30 in good health.

This clonotype was found a few times. The V call is TRBV10-3, the J call TRBJ2-1; maybe TRBD1 (5 bases). The assigned J gene may be wrong: the sequence end matches TRBJ2-7 better. There are 13 residues in the CDR3. The germline V gene has CDR1 ENHRY and CDR2 SYGVKD. In DNA form, the CDR3 reads TGTGCCATCAGTGAGCCCTGGGGCAATGAGCAGTACTTC. Its translation: CAISEPWGNEQYF.

V gene TRBV9 combines with J gene TRBJ2-1; 8 bases agree with TRBD2. The CDR3 runs 15 residues. Germline V CDR1 and CDR2: SGDLS, YYNGEE. Losses at the gene ends were 0 bases for V and 8 bases for J; bases not matched to a gene: 7. This CDR3 is CASSVELAALDEQFF. In DNA, the CDR3 is TGTGCCAGCAGCGTAGAACTAGCGGCGTTAGATGAGCAGTTCTTC. The variable domain in full, with the rest retrieved from reference TRBV9 and TRBJ2-1, is DSGVTQTPKHLITATGQRVTLRCSPRSGDLSVYWYQQSLDQGLQFLIQYYNGEERAKGNILERFSAQQFPDLHSELNLSSLELGDSALYFCASSVELAALDEQFFGPGTRLTVL.

The V call is TRBV4-3, the J call TRBJ1-5, with TRBD1 matching 7 bases. The CDR3 is made up of 16 amino acids. Trimming cost V 0 bases and J 8 bases; bases outside gene matches: 10. The germline V gene encodes CDR1 LGHNA and CDR2 YSLEER. The chain's CDR3 is CASSQDYRGQREPQHF. The CDR3 DNA follows: TGCGCCAGCAGCCAAGATTATAGGGGGCAGAGGGAGCCCCAGCATTTT.

The rearrangement links TRBV7-3 to TRBJ2-1; no clear D gene. The CDR3 is made up of 14 amino acids. With 0 bases removed from V and 7 bases from J, the gap between germline ends came to 10 bases. Germline CDR1 reads SGHTA; CDR2 reads FQGTGA. The CDR3 DNA reads as TGTGCCAGCAGCTTAACGGGTCCCCGTAATGAGCAGTTCTTC. The encoded protein is CASSLTGPRNEQFF.

This clonotype showed up just once. The genes are TRBV21-1 and TRBJ2-7; TRBD1 reflects the table's D call only, with no check against the DNA. TRBV21-1 is given as a pseudogene. The CDR3 spans 17 residues. The CDR3, as DNA: TGTGCCAGCAGCAAAGAGAAGAACAGGTGCCTCTCCTACGAGCAGTACTTC. This gives the protein CASSKEKNRCLSYEQYF.

This clonotype has a handful of counts. The rearrangement uses TRBV15 and TRBJ1-4; 7 bases agree with TRBD1. CDR1 and CDR2 (germline): LNHNV, YYDKDF (reference sequence). The V gene end was trimmed by 3 bases and the J gene end by 2 bases; junction bases not matched to a gene: 6. CDR3 length: 16 residues. CDR3 amino acids: CATSRRSGGTNEKLFF. CDR3 DNA: TGTGCCACCAGCAGGCGTTCAGGGGGGACTAATGAAAAACTGTTTTTT.

The rearrangement joins TRBV6-6 to TRBJ2-3, with D possibly being TRBD1 (5 bases). Per germline, CDR1 MNHNY and CDR2 SVGAGI (reference sequence). The CDR3 is 13 residues long. V lost 8 bases and J lost 6, with 15 bases in between. CDR3 residues: CASVRTSGDTQYF. In DNA form, the CDR3 reads TGTGCCAGCGTGAGGACATCAGGGGATACGCAGTATTTT.

The CDR3 is CASSSLRTGDFYQPQHF. As DNA, the CDR3 is TGTGCCAGCAGTTCTCTCCGGACAGGGGATTTTTATCAGCCCCAGCATTTT. V gene TRBV27 combines with J gene TRBJ1-5, with TRBD1 matching 9 bases. The CDR3 extends over 17 amino acids. In germline, CDR1 is MNHEY, CDR2 SMNVEV (reference sequence). Trimming removed 4 bases from V and 5 bases from J; junction bases left unmatched: 12.

Only a few counts were recorded for this clonotype. The gene calls are TRBV7-9 and TRBJ2-7, with TRBD2 matching over 9 bases. V lost 5 bases, J lost 7 bases, and 9 bases stayed unmatched. From germline, CDR1 is SEHNR and CDR2 FQNEAQ (reference sequence). The CDR3 length is 14 residues. CDR3 nucleotides: TGTGCCAGCAGCCCGGGACTAGCATCAGATGAGCAGTACTTC. It encodes CASSPGLASDEQYF.

This clonotype was picked up a small number of times. The V call is TRBV7-8, the J call TRBJ2-3; D gene unclear. V was pared by 3 bases and J by 1 base, with 14 bases between. From germline, CDR1 is SGHVS and CDR2 FQNEAQ. The CDR3 covers 16 residues. DNA for the CDR3: TGTGCCAGCAGCTTGCCAGGCGTGCCTCGCACAGATACGCAGTATTTT. Amino acids: CASSLPGVPRTDTQYF.

This sequence joins TRBV12-3 or TRBV12-4 and TRBJ2-2; D unclear. CDR3 size: 13 residues. The V end was cut by 5 bases, the J end by 6 bases, with 10 bases between. The CDR3 DNA is TGTGCCAGCAGTCAGGCAGGAGCCGGGGAGCTGTTTTTT. Protein: CASSQAGAGELFF.

Remarks on this clonotype: Sequence at one end of the junction differs from germline and may be a read error. The rearrangement links TRBV7-2 to TRBJ2-3, with TRBD2 as a possible D gene (5 bases). The CDR3 consists of 14 residues. The germline V gene encodes CDR1 SGHTA and CDR2 FQGNSA. Here the CDR3 reads CASSKGSSRDTQYF. CDR3 in DNA: TGTGCCAGCAGCAAAGGGAGTAGCAGAGATACGCAGTATTTT.

This clonotype came up a few times. This chain connects TRBV6-1 to TRBJ2-7; TRBD1 or TRBD2 may be the D gene (5 bases each). Between the trimmed V and J ends, which lost 4 bases and 0 bases, there was a span of 10 bases. The CDR3 loop spans 14 amino acids. Germline loops: CDR1 MNHNS, CDR2 SASEGT. The CDR3 DNA is TGTGCCAGCAGTGGAGGGGTTAGCTCCTACGAGCAGTACTTC. It codes for CASSGGVSSYEQYF.

The chain recombines TRBV6-1 with TRBJ1-5, with D maybe TRBD1 (5 bases). V lost 3 bases, J lost 10 bases, and 16 bases lay in between. Germline lookup yields CDR1 MNHNS and CDR2 SASEGT. The CDR3 extends over 14 amino acids. Here the CDR3 DNA reads TGTGCCAGCAGTGACAGGGAGGGTATTGGTCCCCAGCATTTT. It encodes CASSDREGIGPQHF.